The entry below describes one T cell receptor (beta chain). Its antigen is undetermined. These data come from a study of T cell responses to AZD1222 COVID-19 vaccine. Regarding the study as a whole: Vaccine-associated CD4 TCRs spanned spike, dominant at 160-218 and 743-854. Seropositive status at baseline applied to only six AZD1222 recipients. The donor cohort was predominantly white British with a female majority, and clonal diversity may have been underestimated. Spike-specific TCR breadth and depth rose after two AZD1222 doses.

Produced via immunoSEQ multiplex PCR; TCRdb's table is partial and in-frame only. This repertoire shows over 100,000 clones, 80% to 85% found once; its top ten account for roughly 10%. Germline V gives CDR1 LNHNV, CDR2 YYDKDF (reference sequence). This CDR3 is 14 amino acids long. The V end lost 6 bases, the J end lost 4 bases, and 13 bases lay between the germline ends. V usage is TRBV15 and J usage is TRBJ2-1; D perhaps matches TRBD1 (7 bases). The material sequenced was peripheral blood, taken on day 0 of AZD1222 vaccination. The source of this sequence is an adult in good health. CDR3 residues: CATSRRGLYNEQFF. The DNA of the CDR3 is TGTGCCACCAGTCGGAGGGGGCTTTACAATGAGCAGTTCTTC.